This T cell receptor beta chain derives from a study of T cell responses to AZD1222 COVID-19 vaccine. Regarding the study as a whole: No repertoire was sampled before or during the peak T cell response, only after it.

Concerning this clone itself: Antigen: not known.

CDR1 SGHVS and CDR2 FNYEAQ come from the germline V gene. V gave up 3 bases and J gave up 0 bases, with 5 bases separating them. The CDR3 is 13 residues long. Assay used: immunoSEQ multiplex PCR; TCRdb lists only in-frame clones, some missing. The sample comprises about 100,000 clones, over 75% of which are singletons, and roughly 10% rests with the top ten. This sequence joins TRBV7-6 and TRBJ1-1; D call uncertain. The TCR was taken from an adult who received the AZD1222 COVID-19 vaccine. The sequenced sample was peripheral blood, obtained 28 days after the second AZD1222 dose. The CDR3 DNA reads TGTGCCAGCAGCTTTGGACTGAACACTGAAGCTTTCTTT. It specifies CASSFGLNTEAFF.